In its sample, the clone carrying this T cell receptor beta chain was seen a few times. The target antigen is unknown. Researchers picked out CD4+ and CD8+ T cells from PBMCs by sorting. In each case, RNA was isolated and then reverse transcribed into cDNA as the sequencing template. Measured with immunoSEQ multiplex PCR; TCRdb has only the in-frame clones, and not every one. The data hold about 200,000 clones, with roughly 50% observed a single time. Per the germline V gene, CDR1 is SGDLS and CDR2 is YYNGEE. The V segment lost 3 bases and the J segment 6 bases; nucleotides outside the gene matches: 8. The CDR3 totals 14 residues. The data were obtained in a study of CD8+ T cells in alopecia areata. Points from the study as a whole: Higher clonality and more expanded CD8+ clones appeared in lesional than normal scalp. Scalp sequencing captures resident alphabeta T cells of normal skin too. Shared TCR sequences were less clear between patients than in mice, possibly partly from HLA diversity.

This TCR was recovered from a human donor in good health. The sequencing input was CD8+ T cells sorted from blood. The V call is TRBV9, the J call TRBJ1-1, with 7 nucleotides matching TRBD1. CDR3 bases: TGTGCCAGCAGCGCGACAGGGCCGTCGTCTGAAGCTTTCTTT. It codes for CASSATGPSSEAFF. Variable domain in full (rest from reference TRBV9 and TRBJ1-1): DSGVTQTPKHLITATGQRVTLRCSPRSGDLSVYWYQQSLDQGLQFLIQYYNGEERAKGNILERFSAQQFPDLHSELNLSSLELGDSALYFCASSATGPSSEAFFGQGTRLTVV.